The 11 T cell receptor beta chains in this list originate from one sample, sequenced in a study of T cell repertoires in cytomegalovirus infection. Their antigen targets remain unknown. TCRdb re-called the reads with MiXCR, one entry per CDR3 protein. The repertoire has approximately 300,000 distinct CDR3 sequences, just under 30% of them found once; the top ten carry 20%. Source: cultured PBMCs, taken from culture after CMV antigen stimulation. The receptors were sampled from a human donor in good health (CMV status not recorded). Some clones in this sample may be carry-over from other donors' samples.

This clonotype was seen only a few times. The rearrangement uses TRBV12-3 or TRBV12-4 and TRBJ2-5; D is uncertain. The V end lost 3 bases, the J end lost 3 bases, and 11 bases lay between the germline ends. This CDR3 comprises 14 residues. The CDR3 nucleotides are TGTGCCAGCAGTTTCTGGTCCGGAGAAGAGACCCAGTACTTC. Its translation is CASSFWSGEETQYF.

Only a few counts were recorded for this clonotype. This chain joins TRBV12-3 or TRBV12-4 and TRBJ2-1; TRBD2 matches 8 bases. The CDR3 is 13 amino acids. The trim removed 1 base at V and 15 bases at J, leaving 8 bases unmatched. The CDR3 loop reads CASSLGAAGEVFF. CDR3 nucleotides: TGTGCCAGCAGTTTAGGGGCAGCGGGAGAAGTGTTCTTC.

In this sample, this clonotype turned up a few times. The V call is TRBV6-2 or TRBV6-3, the J call TRBJ1-1, with D uncertain. CDR1 MNHEY and CDR2 SVGEGT come from the germline V gene. The CDR3 has 15 amino acids. Trimming cost V 6 bases and J 3 bases, with 17 bases left between them. The DNA for the CDR3 is TGTGCCAGCAGGGAAAGAGGGAGCTCTTACACTGAAGCTTTCTTT. Residues: CASRERGSSYTEAFF.

V gene TRBV7-2 combines with J gene TRBJ2-1; TRBD2 aligns across 10 bases. The CDR3 contains 15 residues. The germline V gene encodes CDR1 SGHTA and CDR2 FQGNSA. V shed 6 bases and J 4 bases; nucleotides not matched to a gene: 6. The CDR3: CASRAAGGQYNEQFF. The CDR3, as DNA: TGTGCCAGCAGGGCAGCGGGGGGGCAATACAATGAGCAGTTCTTC. The whole variable domain, remainder taken from reference TRBV7-2 and TRBJ2-1, is GAGVSQSPSNKVTEKGKDVELRCDPISGHTALYWYRQSLGQGLEFLIYFQGNSAPDKSGLPSDRFSAERTGGSVSTLTIQRTQQEDSAVYLCASRAAGGQYNEQFFGPGTRLTVL.

This chain joins TRBV11-3 and TRBJ1-1; a possible D gene is TRBD1 (6 bases). CDR3 length: 12 residues. Looked up from germline, CDR1 is SGHNT and CDR2 is YENEEA. Trimming cost V 4 bases and J 8 bases, with 11 bases left between them. As DNA, the CDR3 is TGTGCCAGCAGCTCCACAGGGACAGAAGCTTTCTTT. It translates to CASSSTGTEAFF.

In its sample, this clonotype was seen a few times. Since a much larger clone is just one base distant, this may be a read error. The genes are TRBV7-9 and TRBJ2-5; the match to TRBD2 covers 9 bases. J gave up 5 bases and V 2 bases, and 3 bases lay outside the gene matches. CDR1 is SEHNR and CDR2 is FQNEAQ in the germline V gene (reference sequence). The CDR3 consists of 14 residues. The CDR3 sequence: CASSLSSGIETQYF. CDR3 DNA: TGTGCCAGCAGCTTATCTAGCGGGATTGAGACCCAGTACTTC.

The rearrangement uses TRBV6-8 and TRBJ1-5; possible D gene TRBD1, 6 bases. Trimming shortened V by 0 bases and J by 10 bases, and 13 bases separated the two germline ends. The CDR3 has 14 amino acids. The germline V gene encodes CDR1 MNHGY and CDR2 SAAAGT. The CDR3 loop is CASSYSRQVKPQHF. Here the CDR3 DNA reads TGTGCCAGCAGTTACTCGAGACAGGTAAAACCCCAGCATTTT.

The chain is built from TRBV25-1 and TRBJ1-1; D remains ambiguous. The V gene lost 1 base and the J gene lost 4 bases, with 10 bases spanning the gap. Per germline, CDR1 MGHDK and CDR2 SYGVNS. The CDR3 sequence is 14 residues long. CDR3 region: CASSEFEVGTEAFF. CDR3 nucleotide sequence: TGTGCCAGCAGTGAATTTGAGGTTGGCACTGAAGCTTTCTTT.

Only a few counts were recorded for this clonotype. This chain uses TRBV12-3 or TRBV12-4 with TRBJ1-2; D is perhaps TRBD1 (5 bases). The V end was cut by 3 bases, the J end by 8 bases, with 13 bases between. This CDR3 comprises 13 residues. The DNA of the CDR3 is TGTGCCAGCAGTTTTGGGCAGGGCCGGGGCTACACCTTC. Amino acid sequence: CASSFGQGRGYTF.

This sequence joins TRBV12-3 or TRBV12-4 and TRBJ1-1; possible D gene TRBD1, 5 bases. The CDR3 has 13 amino acids. V lost 8 bases to trimming and J lost 3 bases, with 13 bases between them. CDR3 region: CASGGGTDTEAFF. The CDR3 bases are TGTGCCAGCGGGGGGGGTACGGACACTGAAGCTTTCTTT.

J is TRBJ2-7 and V is TRBV7-9, with 14 bases that match TRBD2. The CDR3 has 19 residues. The germline gives CDR1 SEHNR, CDR2 FQNEAQ (reference sequence). V lost 4 bases and J lost 2; bases outside the gene matches: 13. Here the CDR3 DNA reads TGTGCCAGCAGCTCTACCGGGACTAGCGGGAGAGGGGGCCCCTACGAGCAGTACTTC. Translated: CASSSTGTSGRGGPYEQYF. The whole variable domain, filled in from reference TRBV7-9 and TRBJ2-7, reads DTGVSQNPRHKITKRGQNVTFRCDPISEHNRLYWYRQTLGQGPEFLTYFQNEAQLEKSRLLSDRFSAERPKGSFSTLEIQRTEQGDSAMYLCASSSTGTSGRGGPYEQYFGPGTRLTVT.